This TCR beta chain was sequenced for a study of CD8+CD57+ T cells in acquired aplastic anemia. Study-level information: Sorted CD4+ and CD8+ cells gave a mean 3.2 ug DNA, range roughly 0.18 to 30 ug. General study findings and limits: About 29 sequences, all CD8+ CDR3, were shared between patients and controls.

Template material for TCR beta VDJ and CDR3 profiling consisted of genomic DNA. TCRdb re-derived calls from the reads in MiXCR, one entry per CDR3 protein. The sample consists of 200,000 to 300,000 distinct CDR3 sequences, about 44% of them appearing once. The CDR3 totals 16 residues. V shed 2 bases, J shed 8 bases, and the junction held 8 bases outside the gene matches. Germline CDR1 and CDR2: LGHNA and YSLEER. In regard to this clonotype: Its antigen is currently unknown.

The authors sequenced patients whose flow cytometry had shown CD8+CD57+ cell expansion. The receptor was isolated from a human donor with aplastic anemia. Sequencing was done on a sample of sorted CD4+, CD8+, or CD8+CD57+ T cells (not recorded which) from PBMCs. The chain joins TRBV4-3 to TRBJ1-6, with 8 bases lining up with TRBD1. CDR3 sequence reads: CASSQSEGQDYSPLHF. The CDR3 nucleotides read TGCGCCAGCAGCCAATCCGAGGGACAGGATTATTCACCCCTCCACTTT.